A single sample is the source of the 29 T cell receptor beta chains below, sequenced in a study of T cells and Merkel cell carcinoma outcomes. Here immunoSEQ multiplex PCR was the method, and the copy in TCRdb shows in-frame clones only, minus some. The sample consists of about 19,000 clones, 82% of them appearing once. What was sequenced was tumor tissue from Merkel cell carcinoma. These receptors all stem from a human donor with Merkel cell carcinoma.

The CDR3: CASSRFYEQYF. DNA of the CDR3: TGTGCCAGCAGCCGGTTCTACGAGCAGTACTTC. This chain joins TRBV11-3 and TRBJ2-7; D ambiguous. V lost 5 bases, J lost 3 bases, and 5 bases lay in between. This CDR3 has 11 residues. Germline V gene data show CDR1 as SGHNT and CDR2 as YENEEA.

The V gene is TRBV9, the J gene TRBJ2-2, with 7 bases fitting TRBD1. In germline, CDR1 is SGDLS, CDR2 YYNGEE. V trimming: 3 bases; J trimming: 4 bases; junction bases outside the gene matches: 12. CDR3 length: 17 residues. Written as DNA, the CDR3 is TGTGCCAGCAGCGACAGGGGATTAAGCTCGGGCACCGGGGAGCTGTTTTTT. Translated: CASSDRGLSSGTGELFF.

V is TRBV10-3 and J is TRBJ1-5; maybe TRBD1 (5 bases). Germline CDR1 and CDR2: ENHRY and SYGVKD. This CDR3 has 13 residues. The germline V and J ends were trimmed by 8 bases and 4 bases, with 12 bases remaining between them. Written as DNA, the CDR3 is TGTGCCATCGGCGCCGGGGGAAATCAGCCCCAGCATTTT. Its protein is CAIGAGGNQPQHF.

The rearrangement joins TRBV21-1 to TRBJ1-1. TRBV21-1 is annotated as a pseudogene. The CDR3 consists of 12 residues. The DNA for the CDR3 is TGTGCCAGCACCACGAACCCCCCTGAAGCTTTCTTT. The encoded protein is CASTTNPPEAFF.

This clone was counted only a few times. The chain uses TRBV7-2 and TRBJ2-3; no reliable D call. CDR3 length: 13 amino acids. Germline V gives CDR1 SGHTA, CDR2 FQGNSA. V lost 5 bases and J lost 1, with 7 bases in between. Here the CDR3 reads CASSQFRTDTQYF. As DNA, the CDR3 is TGTGCCAGCAGCCAATTCCGCACAGATACGCAGTATTTT.

The sample holds one count of this clone. The rearrangement uses TRBV7-2 and TRBJ1-2; D unresolved. Trimming left V 10 bases short and J 8 bases short, with 20 bases between. CDR3 length: 13 amino acids. CDR1 and CDR2 (germline): SGHTA, FQGNSA. CDR3 loop: CATPGGPRRGYTF. In DNA form, the CDR3 reads TGTGCCACCCCAGGAGGGCCCCGGAGGGGCTACACCTTC.

The sample holds one count of this clone. The CDR3 nucleotides read TGCAGCGTTGCGGAAGGGCAGGAGGGCTACACCTTC. It encodes CSVAEGQEGYTF. V usage is TRBV29-1 and J usage is TRBJ1-2, with no clear D. CDR1 and CDR2 from the germline V gene are SQVTM and ANQGSEA. V was pared by 4 bases and J by 8 bases, with 14 bases between. The CDR3 runs 12 residues.

The chain combines TRBV5-1 with TRBJ1-1, with 7 bases identical to TRBD1. This CDR3 region has 12 residues. Losses at the gene ends were 0 bases for V and 10 bases for J; bases not matched to a gene: 3. CDR1 and CDR2 (germline): SGHRS, YFSETQ. CDR3 in amino acids: CASSLDRGSAFF. CDR3 in DNA: TGCGCCAGCAGCTTGGACAGGGGATCAGCTTTCTTT.

V usage is TRBV15 and J usage is TRBJ2-3; TRBD2 agrees at 11 bases. The germline CDR1 and CDR2 sequences are LNHNV and YYDKDF (reference sequence). The CDR3 consists of 12 residues. J lost 5 bases, V lost 11 bases, and 3 bases had no gene match. CDR3 sequence: CASGLAGDTQYF. For the CDR3, the DNA is TGTGCCTCCGGACTAGCGGGAGATACGCAGTATTTT.

This rearrangement joins TRBV5-1 to TRBJ2-5, with D perhaps assigned TRBD1 or TRBD2 (6 bases each). From germline, CDR1 is SGHRS and CDR2 YFSETQ. This CDR3 has 13 amino acids. Trimming took off 3 bases at V and 1 base at J, with 7 bases between the two ends. CDR3 bases: TGCGCCAGCAGCTCGGGGGCCCAAGAGACCCAGTACTTC. Translated, it gives CASSSGAQETQYF.

This clone was observed once. In DNA form, the CDR3 reads TGTGCCAGCACCACCCGAGGGCGTCACGAAGCTTTCTTT. Amino acids: CASTTRGRHEAFF. This rearrangement joins TRBV27 to TRBJ1-1, with unresolved D. There are 13 residues in the CDR3. The V end was cut by 7 bases, the J end by 8 bases, with 17 bases between. Germline lookup yields CDR1 MNHEY and CDR2 SMNVEV (reference sequence).

The J gene is TRBJ1-3, the V gene TRBV30, with 7 bases matching TRBD1. The CDR3 spans 16 residues. Trimming removed 3 bases from V and 7 bases from J; junction bases left unmatched: 15. Germline loops: CDR1 GTSNPN, CDR2 SVGIG (reference sequence). CDR3 loop: CAWRSTGLGKGNTIYF. The CDR3 DNA sequence: TGTGCCTGGAGATCGACAGGGTTAGGAAAAGGGAACACCATATATTTT.

As concerns this clone: The sample carries other DNA sequences with the same CDR3. The rearrangement links TRBV11-2 to TRBJ1-1; D gene unclear. Looked up from germline, CDR1 is SGHAT and CDR2 is FQNNGV. CDR3 length equals 13 residues. Trimming took off 0 bases at V and 1 base at J, with 3 bases between the two ends. CDR3 bases: TGTGCCAGCAGCTTAGAGCCGAACACTGAAGCTTTCTTT. This encodes CASSLEPNTEAFF.

The chain combines TRBV2 with TRBJ2-7; possibly TRBD2 for D (5 bases). The germline V gene has CDR1 SNHLY and CDR2 FYNNEI. V was clipped by 5 bases and J by 7 bases, with 12 bases between them. The CDR3 extends over 12 amino acids. The CDR3 loop reads CASSRTPGEQYF. The CDR3 nucleotides read TGTGCCAGCAGTAGGACCCCGGGAGAGCAGTACTTC.

This chain's CDR3 is CASSLSGAVSYNEQFF. CDR3 sequence (DNA): TGCGCCAGCAGCTTGTCTGGGGCGGTCTCCTACAATGAGCAGTTCTTC. The V gene is TRBV5-1, the J gene TRBJ2-1; perhaps TRBD1 as D (5 bases). The CDR3 loop spans 16 amino acids. The ends were cut back, 1 base at V and 0 bases at J, with 11 bases in the middle. Per germline, CDR1 SGHRS and CDR2 YFSETQ.

The rearrangement uses TRBV18 and TRBJ1-2, with 7 nucleotides matching TRBD1. The CDR3 has 16 amino acids. Germline CDR1 is KGHSH and CDR2 is LQKENI. After removal of 0 bases from V and 0 bases from J, the junction contained 4 bases not matched to a gene. CDR3 DNA sequence: TGTGCCAGCTCACCACCAGGACAGGCGACTAACTATGGCTACACCTTC. This translates into CASSPPGQATNYGYTF.

This clone was recorded a few times. The genes are TRBV7-2 and TRBJ1-2, with unresolved D. This CDR3 comprises 13 residues. The germline gives CDR1 SGHTA, CDR2 FQGNSA. V was cut by 1 base and J by 8 bases, with 11 bases left in between. The CDR3 here is CASSLGGGGGYTF. CDR3 nucleotide sequence: TGTGCCAGCAGCTTAGGCGGTGGCGGGGGCTACACCTTC.

The chain employs TRBV6-5 and TRBJ2-5; D unclear. Trimming pared 9 bases from V and 2 bases from J, leaving 10 bases between. From germline, CDR1 is MNHEY and CDR2 SVGAGI. The CDR3 has 12 residues. The CDR3 region has the DNA TGTGCCAGTGGGCACACTCAAGAGACCCAGTACTTC. This translates into CASGHTQETQYF.

The chain recombines TRBV5-1 with TRBJ1-5; D gene unclear. This CDR3 is built from 14 residues. Per germline, CDR1 SGHRS and CDR2 YFSETQ. V was shortened by 0 bases and J by 6 bases, with 10 bases between the two germline ends. The CDR3 is CASSLDAGSQPQHF. CDR3 sequence (DNA): TGCGCCAGCAGCTTGGACGCGGGTAGTCAGCCCCAGCATTTT. The entire variable domain, with the rest obtained from reference TRBV5-1 and TRBJ1-5, is as follows: KAGVTQTPRYLIKTRGQQVTLSCSPISGHRSVSWYQQTPGQGLQFLFEYFSETQRNKGNFPGRFSGRQFSNSRSEMNVSTLELGDSALYLCASSLDAGSQPQHFGDGTRLSIL.

This chain links TRBV7-9 with TRBJ1-1; D remains ambiguous. Trimming pared 5 bases from V and 5 bases from J, leaving 15 bases between. The CDR3 has 14 residues. Germline V CDR1 and CDR2: SEHNR, FQNEAQ (reference sequence). The CDR3 bases are TGTGCCAGCAGCCAATTCCTTGGTGATACTGAAGCTTTCTTT. This gives the protein CASSQFLGDTEAFF.

The rearrangement joins TRBV6-6 to TRBJ2-7, with TRBD2 as a possible D gene (6 bases). V shed 4 bases and J shed 4 bases, with 17 bases lying between them. Germline CDR1 and CDR2: MNHNY and SVGAGI (reference sequence). The CDR3 spans 15 residues. The CDR3 DNA reads as TGTGCCAGCAGTTTCCTCGGGGAGGTTGGTTACGAGCAGTACTTC. Translating it yields CASSFLGEVGYEQYF.

The rearrangement links TRBV7-9 to TRBJ2-4; D uncertain. Germline-derived CDR1 and CDR2 are SEHNR and FQNEAQ (reference sequence). V lost 0 bases to trimming and J lost 0 bases, with 18 bases between them. The CDR3 spans 19 residues. The CDR3 coding sequence is TGTGCCAGCAGCTTAGCCAGGAGTGTCGACACACTAGCCAAAAACATTCAGTACTTC. Residues: CASSLARSVDTLAKNIQYF.

The chain links TRBV5-1 to TRBJ2-7; 7 nucleotides agree with TRBD1. J gave up 3 bases and V 5 bases, and 5 bases lay outside the gene matches. This CDR3 is built from 13 residues. Germline CDR1 SGHRS, CDR2 YFSETQ. Here the CDR3 DNA reads TGCGCCAGCAGACCCCGGGACAGCTACGAGCAGTACTTC. It codes for CASRPRDSYEQYF.

This clone was seen just once. The CDR3 DNA reads TGTGCCAGCAGCGTGCTAGGGGAAGGCAATGAGCAGTTCTTC. It is translated as CASSVLGEGNEQFF. The V and J genes are TRBV9 and TRBJ2-1, with D possibly being TRBD1 (5 bases). In germline, CDR1 is SGDLS, CDR2 YYNGEE. The CDR3 extends over 14 amino acids. V was pared by 2 bases and J by 6 bases, with 12 bases between.

The chain couples TRBV20-1 to TRBJ1-5; D gene unclear. Trimming stripped 0 bases from V and 7 bases from J, with 4 bases between. Germline values: CDR1 DFQATT, CDR2 SNEGSKA (reference sequence). The CDR3 covers 11 residues. The CDR3 region has the DNA TGCAGTGCTAGAGAGGACCAGCCCCAGCATTTT. Protein: CSAREDQPQHF.

This clone was counted between two and nine times. This chain uses TRBV2 with TRBJ2-2; D uncertain. Germline assignment: CDR1 SNHLY and CDR2 FYNNEI. The ends were cut back, 0 bases at V and 7 bases at J, with 15 bases in the middle. CDR3 length: 16 residues. The CDR3, as DNA: TGTGCCAGCAGTGAAGCCCCGTCCGCAAGCGTCGGGGAGCTGTTTTTT. This gives the protein CASSEAPSASVGELFF.

The rearrangement joins TRBV19 to TRBJ2-7; no reliable D call. The V gene's germline CDR1 is LNHDA and CDR2 SQIVND (reference sequence). With 1 base removed from V and 4 bases from J, the gap between germline ends came to 8 bases. This CDR3 is 13 amino acids long. The DNA for the CDR3 is TGTGCCAGTAGTATAGGGATCTCATACGAGCAGTACTTC. Encoded protein: CASSIGISYEQYF.

The chain links TRBV9 to TRBJ2-7; tentative D call: TRBD2 (6 bases). Germline assignment: CDR1 SGDLS and CDR2 YYNGEE. V was trimmed by 1 base and J by 4 bases, leaving 15 bases between them. This CDR3 region has 15 residues. The CDR3 DNA is TGTGCCAGCAGCGTAACTGACGGAGGGTGGTACGAGCAGTACTTC. Protein: CASSVTDGGWYEQYF.

The chain joins TRBV11-3 to TRBJ1-3; a possible D gene is TRBD1 (5 bases). The germline V and J ends were trimmed by 2 bases and 0 bases, with 11 bases remaining between them. CDR1 is SGHNT and CDR2 is YENEEA in the germline V gene. CDR3 length: 16 amino acids. CDR3 loop: CASSLSSGTSGNTIYF. The CDR3 DNA reads TGTGCCAGCAGCTTATCCTCCGGGACCTCTGGAAACACCATATATTTT.